The 28 T cell receptor beta chains presented below share a single source sample, sequenced in a study of blood T cell repertoires in COVID-19. Produced via immunoSEQ multiplex PCR; TCRdb's table is partial and in-frame only. There are 180,000 or so clones in the sample; approximately 88% occur only once, and 6.7% lies in the top ten. Sequenced: peripheral blood. The receptors derive from a man aged 35 to 55 with acute or convalescent COVID-19.

This chain connects TRBV27 to TRBJ2-1; perhaps TRBD2 as D (7 bases). This CDR3 is 15 amino acids long. V was shortened by 2 bases and J by 2 bases, with 10 bases between the two germline ends. Per the germline V gene, CDR1 is MNHEY and CDR2 is SMNVEV (reference sequence). Here the CDR3 reads CASSLGEGAYNEQFF. The CDR3 DNA follows: TGTGCCAGCAGTTTAGGGGAGGGGGCCTACAATGAGCAGTTCTTC.

This clone was seen once. The chain combines TRBV5-4 with TRBJ1-6, with 7 nucleotides matching TRBD1. V was clipped by 2 bases and J by 6 bases; unmatched bases: 5. The CDR3 has 15 residues. Looked up from germline, CDR1 is SGHNT and CDR2 is YYREEE (reference sequence). In nucleotides, the CDR3 is TGTGCCAGCAGCTTCCAGACAGGGTCTAATTCACCCCTCCACTTT. Translating gives CASSFQTGSNSPLHF.

This clone showed up many times. The rearrangement uses TRBV30 and TRBJ1-5, with no clear D. V lost 0 bases and J 3 bases, leaving 12 bases between the germline ends. Germline lookup yields CDR1 GTSNPN and CDR2 SVGIG (reference sequence). This CDR3 is 15 amino acids long. The CDR3 coding sequence is TGTGCCTGGAGTGTCGGTCCGGGGTACAATCAGCCCCAGCATTTT. Residues: CAWSVGPGYNQPQHF.

This chain links TRBV4-1 with TRBJ1-5, with 7 bases lining up with TRBD1. The germline V gene has CDR1 MGHRA and CDR2 YSYEKL. V lost 2 bases to trimming and J lost 3 bases; unmatched junction nucleotides: 7. The CDR3 extends over 16 amino acids. The DNA of the CDR3 is TGCGCCAGCAGCCAACTGTCACAGGGGTACAATCAGCCCCAGCATTTT. Translation: CASSQLSQGYNQPQHF.

The gene calls are TRBV12-3 or TRBV12-4 and TRBJ1-1; D ambiguous. This CDR3 contains 13 residues. The V and J ends lost 2 bases and 11 bases respectively, with 15 bases between them. The CDR3 loop reads CASSLSPGMAAFF. The CDR3 coding sequence is TGTGCCAGCAGTTTAAGTCCCGGGATGGCTGCTTTCTTT.

The chain combines TRBV11-2 with TRBJ1-1; no reliable D call. Germline CDR1 reads SGHAT; CDR2 reads FQNNGV. CDR3 length equals 13 residues. V was cut by 2 bases and J by 4 bases, with 8 bases left in between. Here the CDR3 reads CASSLSGSTEAFF. CDR3 nucleotide sequence: TGTGCCAGCAGCTTAAGTGGGAGCACTGAAGCTTTCTTT.

The rearrangement links TRBV11-2 to TRBJ1-1, with a tentative D call TRBD1 (5 bases). CDR3 size: 15 residues. In germline, CDR1 is SGHAT, CDR2 FQNNGV. The ends were cut back, 1 base at V and 0 bases at J, with 9 bases in the middle. The CDR3 loop is CASSLGVGLNTEAFF. CDR3 nucleotides: TGTGCCAGCAGCTTAGGAGTGGGGCTGAACACTGAAGCTTTCTTT.

This clone occurred once. V gene TRBV2 combines with J gene TRBJ2-1; 7 bases are a match to TRBD1. J lost 4 bases, V lost 2 bases, and 11 bases had no gene match. CDR3 length equals 17 residues. CDR1 is SNHLY, CDR2 FYNNEI, per germline. The CDR3 protein is CASSESPPRGLYNEQFF. For the CDR3, the DNA is TGTGCCAGCAGTGAAAGTCCCCCGAGGGGGCTTTACAATGAGCAGTTCTTC.

The rearrangement joins TRBV2 to TRBJ1-2; 9 positions agree with TRBD1. The CDR3 runs 16 residues. CDR1 is SNHLY, CDR2 FYNNEI, per germline. Trimming at V came to 6 bases and at J to 4 bases, leaving 12 bases not matched to a gene. The CDR3 nucleotides read TGTGCCAGCAGAGGGACAGGGCTTGGGGTTCTCTATGGCTACACCTTC. Amino acid sequence: CASRGTGLGVLYGYTF.

The rearrangement joins TRBV20-1 to TRBJ2-3; 7 bases match TRBD2. The CDR3 has 18 amino acids. Unmatched junction bases numbered 16, after V lost 3 bases and J lost 1 base. Looked up from germline, CDR1 is DFQATT and CDR2 is SNEGSKA (reference sequence). The CDR3 sequence is CSASELGGQRGGTDTQYF. DNA of the CDR3: TGCAGTGCTAGTGAACTCGGCGGGCAGCGGGGTGGCACAGATACGCAGTATTTT.

The chain combines TRBV7-2 with TRBJ1-1, with D perhaps TRBD1 (5 bases). Trimming stripped 3 bases from V and 7 bases from J, with 12 bases between. The CDR3 totals 13 residues. Germline-derived CDR1 and CDR2 are SGHTA and FQGNSA. The CDR3 loop reads CASSLERGHEAFF. The CDR3 DNA follows: TGTGCCAGCAGCTTGGAAAGAGGACATGAAGCTTTCTTT.

This chain uses TRBV20-1 with TRBJ2-3; D is unclear. The CDR3 has 11 residues. Trimming took off 5 bases at V and 5 bases at J, with 8 bases between the two ends. From germline, CDR1 is DFQATT and CDR2 SNEGSKA (reference sequence). The CDR3 spells CSASTGDTQYF. The CDR3 bases are TGCAGTGCTTCAACTGGAGATACGCAGTATTTT.

A word on this clone: Different DNA sequences within this sample yield the same CDR3. For the CDR3, the DNA is TGTGCCAGCAGCCATCGGACAGATACGCAGTATTTT. Protein: CASSHRTDTQYF. The chain couples TRBV3-1 (or the pseudogene TRBV3-2) to TRBJ2-3; no definite D call. Germline CDR1 and CDR2: LGHDT and YNNKEL (reference sequence). The V end lost 3 bases, the J end lost 3 bases, and 4 bases lay between the germline ends. There are 12 residues in the CDR3.

V is TRBV15 and J is TRBJ2-5, with 8 bases that match TRBD2. This CDR3 is 15 amino acids long. The germline CDR1 and CDR2 sequences are LNHNV and YYDKDF (reference sequence). The junction had 9 bases not matched to a gene; V was cut back by 4 bases and J by 5 bases. CDR3 in amino acids: CATSIKGLDGETQYF. The CDR3, as DNA: TGTGCCACCAGCATAAAGGGACTAGATGGTGAGACCCAGTACTTC. Using reference TRBV15 and TRBJ2-5 for the parts outside the CDR3, the full variable domain is DAMVIQNPRYQVTQFGKPVTLSCSQTLNHNVMYWYQQKSSQAPKLLFHYYDKDFNNEADTPDNFQSRRPNTSFCFLDIRSPGLGDTAMYLCATSIKGLDGETQYFGPGTRLLVL.

This clone was seen a single time. The chain combines TRBV18 with TRBJ2-1; D is possibly TRBD1 (5 bases). This CDR3 has 16 residues. Germline V gene data show CDR1 as KGHSH and CDR2 as LQKENI. The V end was cut by 1 base, the J end by 7 bases, with 17 bases between. CDR3 coding DNA: TGTGCCAGCTCACCACGAGGACACACGAAGGAAAATGAGCAGTTCTTC. This sequence encodes CASSPRGHTKENEQFF. Supplemented by reference TRBV18 and TRBJ2-1, the full variable domain reads NAGVMQNPRHLVRRRGQEARLRCSPMKGHSHVYWYRQLPEEGLKFMVYLQKENIIDESGMPKERFSAEFPKEGPSILRIQQVVRGDSAAYFCASSPRGHTKENEQFFGPGTRLTVL.

The genes are TRBV7-3 and TRBJ2-2; D may be TRBD2 (5 bases). CDR3 size: 15 residues. The V end was cut by 5 bases, the J end by 7 bases, with 17 bases between. Germline lookup yields CDR1 SGHTA and CDR2 FQGTGA. The CDR3 region has the DNA TGTGCCAGCAGCCAATCCCCAGTCGCGGGCGGGGAGCTGTTTTTT. This sequence encodes CASSQSPVAGGELFF.

The rearrangement joins TRBV7-9 to TRBJ2-2; weak D call: TRBD1 (5 bases). Germline V lookup: CDR1 SEHNR, CDR2 FQNEAQ (reference sequence). The CDR3 covers 16 residues. Trimming left V 2 bases short and J 3 bases short, with 13 bases between. The CDR3 protein is CASSLLRAEDTGELFF. The CDR3 DNA reads as TGTGCCAGCAGCTTACTCAGGGCCGAGGACACCGGGGAGCTGTTTTTT.

The genes are TRBV29-1 and TRBJ1-1; 7 nucleotides line up with TRBD1. CDR3 length equals 15 residues. Germline V CDR1 and CDR2: SQVTM, ANQGSEA. Trimming cost V 3 bases and J 1 base; bases outside gene matches: 8. CDR3 loop: CSVESRGQENTEAFF. In DNA, the CDR3 is TGCAGCGTTGAGAGCCGAGGACAGGAGAACACTGAAGCTTTCTTT.

V usage is TRBV6-2 or TRBV6-3 and J usage is TRBJ2-1; D gene ambiguous. Deletions cut 5 bases from V and 10 bases from J, with 12 bases between. CDR1 is MNHEY and CDR2 is SVGEGT in the germline V gene. This CDR3 is 12 amino acids long. The chain's CDR3 is CASSLGWVEQFF. The CDR3 bases are TGTGCCAGCAGTCTAGGTTGGGTAGAGCAGTTCTTC.

This clone was seen just once. The J gene is TRBJ2-2, the V gene TRBV6-1, with D possibly being TRBD2 (5 bases). V dropped 2 bases and J dropped 4 bases, with 11 bases sitting between them. The germline CDR1 and CDR2 sequences are MNHNS and SASEGT. This CDR3 contains 15 residues. The CDR3 reads CASSEFGGFTGELFF. DNA for the CDR3: TGTGCCAGCAGTGAATTTGGAGGATTCACCGGGGAGCTGTTTTTT.

The chain uses TRBV4-2 and TRBJ1-5, with 10 bases aligning to TRBD1. The ends lost 7 bases at V and 4 bases at J; junction bases unmatched: 7. Looked up from germline, CDR1 is LGHNA and CDR2 is YNFKEQ. This CDR3 region has 15 residues. CDR3 coding DNA: TGTGCCAGCAACCCGGACAGGGGGAATAATCAGCCCCAGCATTTT. Translating gives CASNPDRGNNQPQHF.

The V gene is TRBV9, the J gene TRBJ2-5; a possible D gene is TRBD1 (5 bases). The germline gives CDR1 SGDLS, CDR2 YYNGEE. With 0 bases removed from V and 2 bases from J, the gap between germline ends came to 11 bases. The CDR3 covers 15 residues. The CDR3 nucleotides read TGTGCCAGCAGCGTAGGAAGGACAACACAAGAGACCCAGTACTTC. Translation gives CASSVGRTTQETQYF.

The V call is TRBV19, the J call TRBJ1-1; D possibly corresponds to TRBD1 (5 bases). Germline CDR1 is LNHDA and CDR2 is SQIVND (reference sequence). There are 14 residues in the CDR3. Trimming cost V 2 bases and J 0 bases, with 7 bases left between them. CDR3 DNA sequence: TGTGCCAGTAGTATAAGACAGATGAACACTGAAGCTTTCTTT. Encoded protein: CASSIRQMNTEAFF.

The chain combines TRBV30 with TRBJ1-1; no reliable D call. This CDR3 has 14 residues. CDR1 and CDR2 (germline): GTSNPN, SVGIG (reference sequence). Deletions cut 0 bases from V and 5 bases from J, with 13 bases between. The CDR3 DNA sequence: TGTGCCTGGAGTGTATCCCAGCGAACGACTGAAGCTTTCTTT. Its translation: CAWSVSQRTTEAFF. The full variable domain, in which reference TRBV30 and TRBJ1-1 provide the parts outside the CDR3, is SQTIHQWPATLVQPVGSPLSLECTVEGTSNPNLYWYRQAAGRGLQLLFYSVGIGQISSEVPQNLSASRPQDRQFILSSKKLLLSDSGFYLCAWSVSQRTTEAFFGQGTRLTVV.

The chain uses TRBV5-6 and TRBJ1-5; a possible D gene is TRBD1 (6 bases). This CDR3 has 14 residues. V lost 0 bases, J lost 5 bases, and 9 bases lay in between. CDR1 is SGHDT, CDR2 YYEEEE, per germline. The CDR3, as DNA: TGTGCCAGCAGCTTGGGGTCAGGGGATCAGCCCCAGCATTTT. This gives the protein CASSLGSGDQPQHF.

This chain connects TRBV6-1 to TRBJ1-2; no reliable D call. The CDR3 length is 13 residues. Germline V gene data show CDR1 as MNHNS and CDR2 as SASEGT. V was shortened by 3 bases and J by 4 bases, with 9 bases between the two germline ends. CDR3: CASSDNGLYGYTF. The CDR3 DNA reads as TGTGCCAGCAGTGATAACGGACTCTATGGCTACACCTTC.

The V and J genes are TRBV10-3 and TRBJ1-4, with D hard to call. Germline CDR1 is ENHRY and CDR2 is SYGVKD. V was trimmed by 4 bases and J by 8 bases, leaving 11 bases between them. CDR3 size: 13 residues. The CDR3 DNA reads TGTGCCATCAGTGGACCGGCCGGGGAAAAACTGTTTTTT. It specifies CAISGPAGEKLFF.

The J gene is TRBJ1-1, the V gene TRBV7-9, with 7 bases lining up with TRBD1. V lost 5 bases and J lost 1; bases outside the gene matches: 7. The CDR3 runs 15 residues. Looked up from germline, CDR1 is SEHNR and CDR2 is FQNEAQ (reference sequence). The CDR3: CASSPQQGSNTEAFF. The CDR3 DNA is TGTGCCAGCAGCCCACAACAGGGGTCGAACACTGAAGCTTTCTTT.